This TCR beta chain was captured in a study of cytomegalovirus exposure and HLA in healthy donors. General observations from the study: In an earlier analysis, in roughly 580 donors, most V segments appeared productive either ~87% or ~30% of the time. Among TCR beta chains of equal frequency, HLA-associated ones were more clonally expanded in a later analysis.

The donors (healthy individuals) were bone marrow donors. The PCR had 60 Vbeta and 13 Jbeta primers. Assay: immunoSEQ multiplex PCR; the TCRdb copy retains only in-frame clones and omits some. The sample contains 160,000 or so clones, about two thirds of which appear only once. Trimming left V 3 bases short and J 2 bases short, with 14 bases between. Per germline, CDR1 MNHEY and CDR2 SMNVEV (reference sequence). The length of the CDR3 is 15 residues. About this clone: Its antigen is still unknown.

The receptor was isolated from a human donor in good health. The sequencing input was PBMCs. The chain uses TRBV27 and TRBJ2-7; possibly TRBD1 for D (6 bases). As DNA, the CDR3 is TGTGCCAGCAGTTTCACAGGACAGATTACCTACGAGCAGTACTTC. This gives the protein CASSFTGQITYEQYF.